The rows below give T cell receptor beta chains drawn from one sample of a study of blood T cell repertoires in COVID-19. The table came from immunoSEQ multiplex PCR; TCRdb's copy has only in-frame clones and leaves some out. The sample lists 350,000 or so clones, approximately 84% occurring once. Sequenced: PBMCs or T cells enriched from blood (not recorded which). These receptors originate from a woman in her 30s who had recovered from COVID-19. The CDR3 runs from the conserved cysteine through the conserved F or W. Fields, in order: V gene, clone size, J gene, D gene, CDR3 DNA, CDR3 protein. The D gene is left open where the match is weak. A row's size may be missing; if present it is once, few, many or a size class.

>TRBV11-2|.|TRBJ2-1|TRBD2
TGTGCCAGCAGCTTAGATTCTAGCGGGGGCTCCTACAATGAGCAGTTCTTC
CASSLDSSGGSYNEQFF
>TRBV2|.|TRBJ2-1|.
TGTGCCAGCAGCTCCCTTCGTCCGGAGCAGTTCTTC
CASSSLRPEQFF
>TRBV27|.|TRBJ2-7|.
TGTGCCAGCAGTACGAGGCCGGAACAAGCCGGCGAGCAGTACTTC
CASSTRPEQAGEQYF
>TRBV30|.|TRBJ1-3|.
TGTGCCTGGAGTGTACTGGGCCCCTCCTCTGGAAACACCATATATTTT
CAWSVLGPSSGNTIYF
>TRBV6-7|few|TRBJ1-4|.
TGTGCCAGCAGATCCAACAGGGTAGGAGGTGAAAAACTGTTTTTT
CASRSNRVGGEKLFF
>TRBV7-6|.|TRBJ2-4|.
TGTGCCAGCAGCCTCAGGGCCCCCGCGGACATTCAGTACTTC
CASSLRAPADIQYF
>TRBV29-1|.|TRBJ1-5|TRBD1
TGCAGCGCATGTCCGGGACAGGGGGAAGTCAATCAGCCCCAGCATTTT
CSACPGQGEVNQPQHF
>TRBV9|.|TRBJ1-1|.
TGTGCCAGCGGGGACATCACGAACACTGAAGCTTTCTTT
CASGDITNTEAFF
>TRBV5-4|.|TRBJ2-6|.
TGTGCCAGCAGTTTTAGCTCTGGGGCCAACGTCCTGACTTTC
CASSFSSGANVLTF
>TRBV23-1|.|TRBJ1-2|TRBD1
TGCGCCAGCACCGCGACCCGGGACAGGGGCCCAGTTAACTATGGCTACACCTTC
CASTATRDRGPVNYGYTF
>TRBV27|.|TRBJ2-7|.
TGTGCCAGCAGTTTGGCACAGGGAACCTACGAGCAGTACTTC
CASSLAQGTYEQYF
>TRBV7-9|.|TRBJ1-2|.
TGTGCCAGCGTGGGGGGGAAGATCTACGATGGCTACACCTTC
CASVGGKIYDGYTF
>TRBV28|.|TRBJ2-5|TRBD1
TGTGCCAGCAGTACATCGACAGGGGTGGGGACTCCCCAGTACTTC
CASSTSTGVGTPQYF
>TRBV6-1|.|TRBJ1-5|.
TGTGCCAGCAGTGAGGGGAGTGGCAATCAGCCCCAGCATTTT
CASSEGSGNQPQHF
>TRBV6-2/TRBV6-3|.|TRBJ2-7|.
TGTGCCAGCAGTCCCCTCGTCAACCAGGGCATTGGGTACGAGCAGTACTTC
CASSPLVNQGIGYEQYF
>TRBV5-1|.|TRBJ1-1|.
TGCGCCAGCAGCTTGGTCTGGGGGGGAAGCACTGAAGCTTTCTTT
CASSLVWGGSTEAFF
>TRBV2|.|TRBJ1-2|.
TGTGCCAGCAGATTTAATGGCTACACCTTC
CASRFNGYTF
>TRBV7-2|.|TRBJ1-1|TRBD1
TGTGCCAGCAGCTCGCAGGGGGGTTCGGAGACTGAAGCTTTCTTT
CASSSQGGSETEAFF
>TRBV29-1|.|TRBJ2-7|.
TGCAGCGTTGAAACACAGCCCTACGAGCAGTACTTC
CSVETQPYEQYF
>TRBV10-3|.|TRBJ1-5|TRBD1
TGTGCCATCAGTGAGGAGACAGGGGGTGAAAAGCCCCAGCATTTT
CAISEETGGEKPQHF
>TRBV7-2|.|TRBJ1-5|.
TGTGCCAGCAGCTTAGTATCATCGGGAAGCAATCAGCCCCAGCATTTT
CASSLVSSGSNQPQHF
>TRBV19|.|TRBJ2-5|TRBD1
TGTGCCAGTAGTATTGGCAGGGGGGAGACCCAGTACTTC
CASSIGRGETQYF
>TRBV24-1|.|TRBJ2-3|TRBD1
TGTGCCACCAGTGATCTCGGGACAGGGGAAGATACGCAGTATTTT
CATSDLGTGEDTQYF